This TCR beta chain appears in the sequencing data of a study of T cell responses to AZD1222 COVID-19 vaccine. Libraries were prepared by immunoSEQ multiplex PCR; TCRdb keeps only in-frame clonotypes and omits some of them. The sample includes 100,000 to 120,000 clones, 70% to 90% of them seen just once. Timing groups of about 4 and about 12 weeks for second doses were pooled. This clone has only one observation. What it binds is unknown. The CDR3 covers 14 residues. Trimming took off 3 bases at V and 0 bases at J, with 7 bases between the two ends. The germline V gene encodes CDR1 ENHRY and CDR2 SYGVKD. Points from the study as a whole: Mostly white British, mostly female donors; authors suggested clonal diversity may be underestimated. Vaccine-associated CD4 TCRs ranged over spike, dominating at 160-218 and 743-854.

The sample consisted of peripheral blood, taken 28 days after the second AZD1222 dose. This receptor was obtained from an adult who received the AZD1222 COVID-19 vaccine. V gene TRBV10-3 combines with J gene TRBJ2-3; the D gene is possibly TRBD1 (6 bases). DNA of the CDR3: TGTGCCATCAGTGAAGGACAGAGCACAGATACGCAGTATTTT. Translation gives CAISEGQSTDTQYF.